These 17 T cell receptor beta chains originate from one sample sequenced in a study of blood T cell repertoires in COVID-19. Measured with immunoSEQ multiplex PCR; TCRdb has only the in-frame clones, and not every one. Here the sample spans over 130,000 clones, approximately 88% being singletons. Sequencing input: peripheral blood. The origin of the receptors is a man aged 60 to 75 with active or convalescent COVID-19.

The V call is TRBV6-1, the J call TRBJ1-4; the D gene is possibly TRBD1 (5 bases). Germline CDR1 reads MNHNS; CDR2 reads SASEGT. V lost 1 base and J lost 8, with 17 bases in between. This CDR3 is built from 16 residues. CDR3 amino acids: CASSEERQGRREKLFF. The CDR3 DNA follows: TGTGCCAGCAGTGAAGAGAGGCAGGGTAGAAGGGAAAAACTGTTTTTT.

The chain is built from TRBV29-1 and TRBJ1-1, with a weak D call TRBD1 (5 bases). The V and J ends lost 1 base and 0 bases respectively, with 15 bases between them. The germline V gene has CDR1 SQVTM and CDR2 ANQGSEA. The CDR3 length is 16 residues. The CDR3 loop reads CSVEGRSDKMNTEAFF. For the CDR3, the DNA is TGCAGCGTTGAAGGGCGCTCGGACAAAATGAACACTGAAGCTTTCTTT.

V gene TRBV11-2 combines with J gene TRBJ1-2; D unclear. Trimming took 0 bases from V and 8 from J, leaving 16 bases between them. The CDR3 covers 15 residues. Per the germline V gene, CDR1 is SGHAT and CDR2 is FQNNGV. The DNA of the CDR3 is TGTGCCAGCAGCTTAGATAGAGACACCCGCCGCGGCTACACCTTC. It translates to CASSLDRDTRRGYTF.

This chain links TRBV27 with TRBJ1-1, with 9 bases that match TRBD1. There are 15 residues in the CDR3. Trimming took 5 bases from V and 4 from J; bases not matched to a gene: 8. The germline V gene has CDR1 MNHEY and CDR2 SMNVEV (reference sequence). This CDR3 reads CASSIPGQGGTEAFF. The DNA for the CDR3 is TGTGCCAGCAGTATCCCGGGACAGGGTGGCACTGAAGCTTTCTTT.

Many counts were recorded for this clone. The chain combines TRBV6-5 with TRBJ2-7, with 12 positions matching TRBD2. V was pared by 6 bases and J by 6 bases, with 6 bases of the junction left unmatched. Germline V gene sequence: CDR1 MNHEY, CDR2 SVGAGI. The CDR3 is 14 amino acids. In nucleotides, the CDR3 is TGTGCCAGCAGCCCCAGACTAGCGGGAGCCGAGCAGTACTTC. The encoded protein is CASSPRLAGAEQYF.

The V call is TRBV5-1, the J call TRBJ1-2, with 10 bases matching TRBD1. V gave up 2 bases and J gave up 4 bases; unmatched junction bases: 5. This CDR3 is 15 amino acids long. From germline, CDR1 is SGHRS and CDR2 YFSETQ. Written as DNA, the CDR3 is TGCGCCAGCAGCTTAAGACAGGGGGCGACCTATGGCTACACCTTC. Translated, it gives CASSLRQGATYGYTF.

The V and J genes are TRBV25-1 and TRBJ2-2, with TRBD1 identical over 10 bases. This CDR3 has 15 amino acids. The germline CDR1 and CDR2 sequences are MGHDK and SYGVNS. The junction had 6 bases not matched to a gene; V was cut back by 7 bases and J by 4 bases. The CDR3 here is CASTLGDRGTGELFF. CDR3 nucleotide sequence: TGTGCCAGCACCTTAGGGGACAGGGGCACCGGGGAGCTGTTTTTT. The whole variable domain, remainder taken from reference TRBV25-1 and TRBJ2-2, is EADIYQTPRYLVIGTGKKITLECSQTMGHDKMYWYQQDPGMELHLIHYSYGVNSTEKGDLSSESTVSRIRTEHFPLTLESARPSHTSQYLCASTLGDRGTGELFFGEGSRLTVL.

Note on this clone: A junction end diverges from the germline sequence, so it may reflect a read error. This rearrangement joins TRBV7-7 to TRBJ2-4; 15 nucleotides agree with TRBD2. CDR1 SSHAT and CDR2 FNYEAQ come from the germline V gene (reference sequence). The CDR3 covers 16 residues. CDR3 sequence: CASSGTSGRTKNIQYF. In nucleotides, the CDR3 is TGTGCTAGCAGCGGGACTAGCGGGAGGACCAAAAACATTCAGTACTTC. Full variable domain (remainder filled in from reference TRBV7-7 and TRBJ2-4): GAGVSQSPRYKVTKRGQDVTLRCDPISSHATLYWYQQALGQGPEFLTYFNYEAQPDKSGLPSDRFSAERPEGSISTLTIQRTEQRDSAMYRCASSGTSGRTKNIQYFGAGTRLSVL.

In DNA form, the CDR3 reads TGTGCCAGCAGCGGGAGTAAGTACGAGCAGTACTTC. Encoded protein: CASSGSKYEQYF. The chain joins TRBV28 to TRBJ2-7; a possible D gene is TRBD2 (6 bases). In germline, CDR1 is MDHEN, CDR2 SYDVKM. Trimming left V 6 bases short and J 4 bases short, with 10 bases between. CDR3 length: 12 residues.

V gene TRBV6-6 combines with J gene TRBJ1-4; TRBD1 aligns across 9 bases. The germline V gene encodes CDR1 MNHNY and CDR2 SVGAGI (reference sequence). With 6 bases clipped from V and 8 bases from J, the junction kept 10 bases outside the gene matches. This CDR3 contains 15 residues. The CDR3 reads CASRKPGQGLEKLFF. In nucleotides, the CDR3 is TGTGCCAGCAGGAAACCGGGACAGGGCTTGGAAAAACTGTTTTTT.

V gene TRBV27 combines with J gene TRBJ2-5; no definite D call. The CDR3 runs 14 residues. Germline values: CDR1 MNHEY, CDR2 SMNVEV (reference sequence). V lost 0 bases and J lost 5, with 10 bases in between. In DNA, the CDR3 is TGTGCCAGCAGTTTATCGTCCGGGTTTGAGACCCAGTACTTC. As protein: CASSLSSGFETQYF.

The chain has TRBV5-1 and TRBJ1-1; no reliable D call. The CDR3 extends over 14 amino acids. CDR1 and CDR2 (germline): SGHRS, YFSETQ. The ends were cut back, 1 base at V and 5 bases at J, with 12 bases in the middle. The CDR3 region has the DNA TGCGCCAGCAGCTTGCACGGGCCGGGAACTGAAGCTTTCTTT. It specifies CASSLHGPGTEAFF.

The chain carries TRBV6-5 and TRBJ1-3, with D perhaps matching TRBD1 (5 bases). Trimming removed 2 bases at V and 7 bases at J, with 12 bases between. The germline V gene encodes CDR1 MNHEY and CDR2 SVGAGI. The CDR3 extends over 14 amino acids. Here the CDR3 DNA reads TGTGCCAGCAGTTACGACACCCGGGGGAACACCATATATTTT. This translates into CASSYDTRGNTIYF.

The genes are TRBV18 and TRBJ2-3; possibly TRBD1 for D (6 bases). The V end lost 1 base, the J end lost 5 bases, and 10 bases lay between the germline ends. Germline lookup yields CDR1 KGHSH and CDR2 LQKENI. The CDR3 runs to 14 residues. This CDR3 reads CASSPRQGKDTQYF. CDR3 in DNA: TGTGCCAGCTCACCACGGCAGGGGAAAGATACGCAGTATTTT.

V is TRBV2 and J is TRBJ2-2, with TRBD1 matching over 8 bases. This CDR3 has 16 amino acids. V was pared by 6 bases and J by 2 bases, with 8 bases of the junction left unmatched. CDR1 is SNHLY, CDR2 FYNNEI, per germline. Here the CDR3 reads CASSLDRGSNTGELFF. As DNA, the CDR3 is TGTGCCAGCAGCCTCGACAGGGGCTCAAACACCGGGGAGCTGTTTTTT.

The chain is built from TRBV9 and TRBJ2-1; 10 bases are shared with TRBD2. The CDR3 is made up of 17 amino acids. Germline assignment: CDR1 SGDLS and CDR2 YYNGEE. V shed 4 bases, J shed 13 bases, and the junction held 20 bases outside the gene matches. The CDR3: CASSNQREGLISVGQFF. The CDR3 nucleotides read TGTGCCAGCAGCAACCAGCGGGAGGGCCTAATTAGCGTGGGTCAGTTCTTC.

This rearrangement joins TRBV5-8 to TRBJ2-7; D gene ambiguous. Looked up from germline, CDR1 is SGHTS and CDR2 is YDEGEE. The CDR3 has 14 amino acids. V lost 2 bases and J lost 3, with 12 bases in between. Here the CDR3 DNA reads TGTGCCAGCAGCTTTAGAGACCGAGGCTACGAGCAGTACTTC. Its translation: CASSFRDRGYEQYF.